This T cell receptor (beta chain) came from a study of control samples from healthy donors and cancer patients. This CDR3 spans 13 amino acids. Germline V gene data show CDR1 as GTSNPN and CDR2 as SVGIG (reference sequence). With 2 bases clipped from V and 4 bases from J, the junction kept 4 bases outside the gene matches. The assay was immunoSEQ multiplex PCR, and TCRdb's table has in-frame clones only and misses some. The table lists more than 85,000 clones, roughly nine tenths of them singletons. The chain couples TRBV30 to TRBJ2-5; 7 positions match TRBD1. This TCR came from a young woman in good health. The sequenced sample consisted of blood. The CDR3 DNA sequence: TGTGCCTGGAGTCGACAGGGCCCAGAGACCCAGTACTTC. It codes for CAWSRQGPETQYF.